This entry lists 29 T cell receptor beta chains sequenced from one sample in a study of glioma-infiltrating T cells. Using RNA template, CDR3s of TCR alpha and beta were amplified with iRepertoire arm-PCR. MiXCR, applied by TCRdb to the multiplex PCR reads, yields one record per CDR3 protein. The sample carries a few hundred thousand distinct CDR3 sequences, about 40% recorded once. Sequencing used glioma tissue, nonneoplastic brain tissue, or PBMCs (not recorded which). These receptors were taken from a human donor with low-grade glioma or glioblastoma, undergoing nonglioma brain surgery, or in good health (not recorded which).

The V gene is TRBV7-9, the J gene TRBJ2-3; D is ambiguous. Germline V gives CDR1 SEHNR, CDR2 FQNEAQ (reference sequence). The CDR3 runs 16 residues. V was shortened by 1 base and J by 0 bases, with 11 bases between the two germline ends. CDR3 loop: CASSLGGHLSTDTQYF. The CDR3, as DNA: TGTGCCAGCAGCTTAGGGGGTCACCTAAGCACAGATACGCAGTATTTT. Using reference TRBV7-9 and TRBJ2-3 for the parts outside the CDR3, the full variable domain is DTGVSQNPRHKITKRGQNVTFRCDPISEHNRLYWYRQTLGQGPEFLTYFQNEAQLEKSRLLSDRFSAERPKGSFSTLEIQRTEQGDSAMYLCASSLGGHLSTDTQYFGPGTRLTVL.

With regard to this clonotype: This could be a read error, since a much larger clone is one nucleotide away. The conserved phenylalanine or tryptophan normally closing the CDR3 is absent here, so this likely arose from a read error. This chain links TRBV6-2 or TRBV6-3 with TRBJ2-7; 11 nucleotides align to TRBD2. Germline V gene data show CDR1 as MNHEY and CDR2 as SVGEGT. The V and J ends lost 6 bases and 1 base, in that order; junction bases with no gene match: 5. The CDR3 spans 15 residues. CDR3 in DNA: TGTGCCAGCAGCACACTAGCGGGGGCATCCTACGAGCAGTACCTC. It codes for CASSTLAGASYEQYL.

This clonotype was observed a handful of times. The V and J genes are TRBV7-2 and TRBJ2-5; TRBD1 or TRBD2 may be the D gene (7 bases each). CDR1 is SGHTA and CDR2 is FQGNSA in the germline V gene. Trimming removed 5 bases from V and 5 bases from J, with 18 bases in between. The CDR3 extends over 15 amino acids. CDR3 sequence: CASSPGGGDTETQYF. The CDR3 nucleotides read TGTGCCAGCAGCCCAGGGGGGGGGGACACGGAGACCCAGTACTTC.

The V gene is TRBV24-1, the J gene TRBJ2-1, with a possible D match to TRBD2 (5 bases). This CDR3 is 15 amino acids long. From germline, CDR1 is KGHDR and CDR2 SFDVKD. Trimming removed 6 bases at V and 2 bases at J, with 13 bases between. As DNA, the CDR3 is TGTGCCACCAGTTCTAGGACTCAAGCCTACAATGAGCAGTTCTTC. This sequence encodes CATSSRTQAYNEQFF.

In its sample, this clonotype was seen many times. The CDR3 DNA is TGTGCCATCAGTGAGAGTAACTATGGCTACACCTTC. This sequence encodes CAISESNYGYTF. The chain carries TRBV10-3 and TRBJ1-2; D ambiguous. Germline CDR1 reads ENHRY; CDR2 reads SYGVKD. The CDR3 has 12 amino acids. V dropped 2 bases and J dropped 1 base, with 2 bases sitting between them.

This clonotype was observed at least ten times. DNA for the CDR3: TGTGCCACCAGCAGACCAACGTGGGACAGGCACGGAGATACGCAGTATTTT. Its translation: CATSRPTWDRHGDTQYF. The V call is TRBV15, the J call TRBJ2-3, with 8 bases identical to TRBD1. J gave up 5 bases and V 2 bases, and 12 bases lay outside the gene matches. Germline V gene sequence: CDR1 LNHNV, CDR2 YYDKDF (reference sequence). This CDR3 spans 17 amino acids.

To note about this clonotype: A much larger clone lies a single base off, so this may be a read error. The chain employs TRBV20-1 and TRBJ2-5; weak D call: TRBD2 (6 bases). Germline V gene lookup returns CDR1 DFQATT and CDR2 SNEGSKA (reference sequence). This CDR3 is built from 14 residues. The CDR3 coding sequence is TGCGGTGCGAAAACGACTAGGAGGCAAGAGACCCAGTACTTC. Residues: CGAKTTRRQETQYF.

To note about this clonotype: A read error may be the cause here, since a much bigger clone is one base away. V gene TRBV7-9 combines with J gene TRBJ2-7, with D possibly TRBD2 on 5 matching bases. The CDR3 covers 12 residues. Germline V lookup: CDR1 SEHNR, CDR2 FQNEAQ (reference sequence). The CDR3: CASSLPGEWVHF. The CDR3 coding sequence is TGTGCCAGCAGCTTACCCGGGGAGTGGGTGCACTTC.

The V gene is TRBV7-2, the J gene TRBJ2-3, with 10 bases that match TRBD2. Germline assignment: CDR1 SGHTA and CDR2 FQGNSA. The CDR3 totals 16 residues. V was clipped by 6 bases and J by 2 bases; unmatched bases: 8. DNA of the CDR3: TGTGCCAGCAGTCTAACTCTAGCGGGAGACACAGATACGCAGTATTTT. Translation gives CASSLTLAGDTDTQYF.

This CDR3 is CASKVKGLEPHEQFF. As DNA, the CDR3 is TGTGCCAGCAAGGTTAAAGGCCTTGAACCCCATGAGCAGTTCTTC. The chain is built from TRBV6-1 and TRBJ2-1, with D hard to call. The germline V and J ends were trimmed by 7 bases and 8 bases, with 21 bases remaining between them. The CDR3 extends over 15 amino acids. Germline loops: CDR1 MNHNS, CDR2 SASEGT.

The genes are TRBV19 and TRBJ2-7; 12 nucleotides align to TRBD1. Germline-derived CDR1 and CDR2 are LNHDA and SQIVND (reference sequence). V was clipped by 5 bases and J by 6 bases; unmatched bases: 5. The CDR3 extends over 14 amino acids. CDR3 sequence: CASSRGQGAREQYF. The CDR3 bases are TGTGCCAGTAGTCGGGGACAGGGGGCTCGCGAGCAGTACTTC.

The V call is TRBV6-1, the J call TRBJ1-1; D is possibly TRBD1 (5 bases). Per the germline V gene, CDR1 is MNHNS and CDR2 is SASEGT. V lost 6 bases, J lost 5 bases, and 25 bases lay in between. This CDR3 is built from 17 residues. CDR3 sequence: CASRSFRGMPDATEAFF. The CDR3 nucleotides are TGTGCCAGCAGGTCCTTCCGGGGCATGCCGGATGCAACTGAAGCTTTCTTT.

In its sample, this clonotype was seen many times. The chain carries TRBV7-8 and TRBJ2-7; D possibly corresponds to TRBD2 (6 bases). V dropped 2 bases and J dropped 2 bases, with 13 bases sitting between them. Germline V lookup: CDR1 SGHVS, CDR2 FQNEAQ. The CDR3 is 15 residues long. CDR3 nucleotide sequence: TGTGCCAGCAGCTTAAAGCGGGTGGAGCCCTACGAGCAGTACTTC. Translating gives CASSLKRVEPYEQYF.

This clonotype was detected only once. This chain connects TRBV7-2 to TRBJ1-1, with 7 bases aligning to TRBD1. This CDR3 comprises 13 residues. CDR1 is SGHTA and CDR2 is FQGNSA in the germline V gene. V was pared by 5 bases and J by 5 bases, with 5 bases of the junction left unmatched. The CDR3, as DNA: TGTGCCAGCAGCGGACCCAGGGGGACTGAAGCTTTCTTT. It specifies CASSGPRGTEAFF. The full variable domain, in which reference TRBV7-2 and TRBJ1-1 provide the parts outside the CDR3, is GAGVSQSPSNKVTEKGKDVELRCDPISGHTALYWYRQSLGQGLEFLIYFQGNSAPDKSGLPSDRFSAERTGGSVSTLTIQRTQQEDSAVYLCASSGPRGTEAFFGQGTRLTVV.

The V and J genes are TRBV6-5 and TRBJ2-7, with 9 bases matching TRBD1. This CDR3 has 15 residues. V shed 2 bases and J 7 bases; nucleotides not matched to a gene: 9. Germline loops: CDR1 MNHEY, CDR2 SVGAGI. In nucleotides, the CDR3 is TGTGCCAGCAGTTACGGGACAGGGAGGGTAAATGAGCAGTACTTC. Its translation is CASSYGTGRVNEQYF.

Worth noting for this clonotype: A much larger clone differs by one base, so this may be a read error. The conserved phenylalanine or tryptophan is not found at the CDR3 terminus, so this likely reflects a read error. This rearrangement joins TRBV6-2 or TRBV6-3 to TRBJ1-1; D is unclear. The length of the CDR3 is 12 residues. From germline, CDR1 is MNHEY and CDR2 SVGEGT. Trimming took 8 bases from V and 4 from J, leaving 11 bases between them. CDR3 DNA sequence: TGTGCCAGCTTGACAATGGGCACTGAAGCTTTCTCT. Protein sequence: CASLTMGTEAFS.

This clonotype was found many times. This chain connects TRBV28 to TRBJ2-1; D uncertain. Per germline, CDR1 MDHEN and CDR2 SYDVKM. The CDR3 has 15 residues. V was trimmed by 3 bases and J by 6 bases, leaving 15 bases between them. In DNA, the CDR3 is TGTGCCAGCAGTTTTTCAGTTTCGGAAATCAATGAGCAGTTCTTC. Translation gives CASSFSVSEINEQFF.

The V call is TRBV20-1, the J call TRBJ2-5; D tentatively fits TRBD1 or TRBD2 (5 bases each). The CDR3 length is 17 residues. The germline V gene has CDR1 DFQATT and CDR2 SNEGSKA (reference sequence). V lost 1 base, J lost 5 bases, and 23 bases lay in between. Here the CDR3 DNA reads TGCAGTGCTAGAGGTCACACAGCCGGGACCAGACGCGAGACCCAGTACTTC. Its protein is CSARGHTAGTRRETQYF.

The chain has TRBV20-1 and TRBJ2-3; 8 bases align to TRBD2. Germline CDR1 is DFQATT and CDR2 is SNEGSKA (reference sequence). J was trimmed by 6 bases and V by 5 bases; bases with no gene match: 13. CDR3 length equals 15 residues. The CDR3 loop reads CSAPGWSGSRDTQYF. The CDR3 DNA reads as TGCAGTGCTCCAGGTTGGAGCGGGAGTCGGGATACGCAGTATTTT.

This clonotype was seen at least ten times. This rearrangement joins TRBV27 to TRBJ2-3; TRBD2 is a possible D gene (5 bases). The CDR3 extends over 17 amino acids. Germline V CDR1 and CDR2: MNHEY, SMNVEV (reference sequence). Trimming removed 6 bases at V and 4 bases at J, with 23 bases between. In DNA, the CDR3 is TGTGCCAGCAGCCTTTTATTTAGCGCAAGGGCGGCAGATACGCAGTATTTT. It translates to CASSLLFSARAADTQYF.

This chain joins TRBV7-9 and TRBJ1-3; no definite D call. Germline loops: CDR1 SEHNR, CDR2 FQNEAQ (reference sequence). The CDR3 runs 14 residues. Between the trimmed V and J ends, which lost 5 bases and 2 bases, there was a span of 10 bases. This CDR3 reads CASSPRNTGNTIYF. CDR3 bases: TGTGCCAGCAGCCCTCGTAATACTGGAAACACCATATATTTT. The variable domain in full, completed from reference TRBV7-9 and TRBJ1-3, reads DTGVSQNPRHKITKRGQNVTFRCDPISEHNRLYWYRQTLGQGPEFLTYFQNEAQLEKSRLLSDRFSAERPKGSFSTLEIQRTEQGDSAMYLCASSPRNTGNTIYFGEGSWLTVV.

This clonotype occurred a few times. The chain has TRBV25-1 and TRBJ1-5; the D is unclear. The germline gives CDR1 MGHDK, CDR2 SYGVNS. Trimming removed 4 bases at V and 4 bases at J, with 8 bases between. The CDR3 is 13 residues long. The CDR3 coding sequence is TGTGCCAGCAGTGTGTGGGGTAATCAGCCCCAGCATTTT. It yields the protein CASSVWGNQPQHF.

This clonotype was observed a single time. This sequence may be a read error, since a much larger clone differs from it by one base. The V and J genes are TRBV7-2 and TRBJ2-3, with TRBD2 as a possible D gene (6 bases). Germline CDR1 is SGHTA and CDR2 is FQGNSA. Trimming pared 3 bases from V and 5 bases from J, leaving 15 bases between. CDR3 length: 15 amino acids. The CDR3 protein is CASSFQLVGGDTQYF. The CDR3 DNA reads TGTGCCAGCAGCTTTCAACTAGTGGGAGGAGATACGCAGTATTTT.

In this sample, this clonotype turned up many times. The chain recombines TRBV20-1 with TRBJ1-2; tentative D call: TRBD1 (5 bases). The V end lost 5 bases, the J end lost 8 bases, and 18 bases lay between the germline ends. CDR3 size: 13 residues. In germline, CDR1 is DFQATT, CDR2 SNEGSKA (reference sequence). CDR3 residues: CSASGRGGGGYTF. The CDR3, as DNA: TGCAGTGCTTCCGGAAGGGGAGGAGGAGGCTACACCTTC.

A single count supports this clonotype. This may be a read error: a much more frequent sequence differs by one nucleotide. V and J are TRBV6-1 and TRBJ1-5, with no clear D. CDR1 is MNHNS, CDR2 SASEGT, per germline. Trimming removed 6 bases from V and 0 bases from J, with 9 bases in between. The CDR3 sequence is 14 residues long. CDR3 loop: CASRKTPSNQPQHF. The CDR3 region has the DNA TGTGCCAGCAGGAAAACACCTAGCAATCAGCCCCAGCATTTT.

A word on this clonotype: A much larger clone differs from this one at a single base, so this may be a read error. This rearrangement joins TRBV20-1 to TRBJ1-5; TRBD1 matches at 8 bases. The CDR3 loop spans 14 amino acids. With 6 bases clipped from V and 1 base from J, the junction kept 5 bases outside the gene matches. In germline, CDR1 is DFQATT, CDR2 SNEGSKA (reference sequence). The CDR3 DNA reads as TGCAGTGCCAGCAGGGGGCCGAGCAATCAGCCCCAGCATTTT. Amino acid sequence: CSASRGPSNQPQHF.

The V and J genes are TRBV4-2 and TRBJ1-3, with TRBD1 identical over 7 bases. The V segment lost 4 bases and the J segment 2 bases; nucleotides outside the gene matches: 2. The CDR3 length is 14 residues. Germline V CDR1 and CDR2: LGHNA, YNFKEQ. In DNA form, the CDR3 reads TGTGCCAGCAGCCTCAGGGGGGCTGGAAACACCATATATTTT. Residues: CASSLRGAGNTIYF.

With regard to this clonotype: A read error is possible here, since a much larger clone lies one base away. The V call is TRBV6-2 or TRBV6-3, the J call TRBJ1-1, with 8 bases matching TRBD2. The DNA end is a closer match to TRBJ2-3, so the J assignment may be wrong. The CDR3 spans 15 residues. Germline V CDR1 and CDR2: MNHEY, SVGEGT. The CDR3 region has the DNA TGTGCCAGCAGTTCCTTAAGCGGGAGAGGAGATAAGCAGTATTTT. Translated, it gives CASSSLSGRGDKQYF.

This clonotype was found many times. The gene calls are TRBV4-2 and TRBJ1-5; 9 positions agree with TRBD1. V lost 4 bases and J lost 6; bases outside the gene matches: 13. Per germline, CDR1 LGHNA and CDR2 YNFKEQ. This CDR3 is built from 17 residues. The CDR3 loop reads CASSPLIGQGMSQPQHF. CDR3 nucleotides: TGTGCCAGCAGCCCGCTTATAGGACAGGGGATGAGTCAGCCCCAGCATTTT.